What follows are 9 T cell receptor beta chains derived from one specimen sequenced in a study of blood T cell repertoires in COVID-19. The data were produced by immunoSEQ multiplex PCR, yet TCRdb's version contains in-frame clones alone and is incomplete. The sample yields 300,000 to 350,000 clones, approximately 90% seen once. Sequencing was carried out using peripheral blood. The receptors were gathered from a woman aged 55-75 years with COVID-19, enrolled during active disease.

The V gene is TRBV5-8, the J gene TRBJ2-1; 8 bases map to TRBD2. The germline gives CDR1 SGHTS, CDR2 YDEGEE. With V trimmed by 4 bases and J by 0 bases, 3 bases remained unmatched. The CDR3 has 15 amino acids. CDR3 amino acids: CASSRGGSSYNEQFF. In DNA, the CDR3 is TGTGCCAGCAGCCGGGGGGGGAGCTCCTACAATGAGCAGTTCTTC.

This rearrangement joins TRBV9 to TRBJ1-2; D gene uncertain. V dropped 4 bases and J dropped 0 bases, with 16 bases sitting between them. CDR3 length: 16 residues. The germline V gene encodes CDR1 SGDLS and CDR2 YYNGEE. CDR3 sequence (DNA): TGTGCCAGCAGCACGCGGGCGGACGGTCCTAACTATGGCTACACCTTC. Translation: CASSTRADGPNYGYTF.

J is TRBJ2-3 and V is TRBV19; the D gene is possibly TRBD1 (6 bases). Per the germline V gene, CDR1 is LNHDA and CDR2 is SQIVND (reference sequence). Between the trimmed V and J ends, which lost 4 bases and 0 bases, there was a span of 11 bases. The CDR3 is 15 amino acids. Here the CDR3 reads CASSTKTGSTDTQYF. The DNA for the CDR3 is TGTGCCAGTAGTACAAAGACAGGCAGCACAGATACGCAGTATTTT.

The table lists this clone with many counts. This sequence joins TRBV3-1 (or the pseudogene TRBV3-2) and TRBJ2-7, with TRBD2 identical over 8 bases. The length of the CDR3 is 16 residues. Germline loops: CDR1 LGHDT, CDR2 YNNKEL (reference sequence). The V gene end was trimmed by 1 base and the J gene end by 0 bases; junction bases not matched to a gene: 5. CDR3 coding DNA: TGTGCCAGCAGCCAAGGCGGGGGGCATAGCTCCTACGAGCAGTACTTC. Translating it yields CASSQGGGHSSYEQYF.

The chain links TRBV6-4 to TRBJ1-2, with 8 nucleotides matching TRBD1. This CDR3 contains 13 residues. The V and J ends lost 6 bases and 7 bases, in that order; junction bases with no gene match: 7. Germline assignment: CDR1 MRHNA and CDR2 SNTAGT. The CDR3 coding sequence is TGTGCCAGCAGACCCACAGGGGGTAGTGGCTACACCTTC. Protein sequence: CASRPTGGSGYTF.

The chain is built from TRBV11-3 and TRBJ2-7, with 12 bases that match TRBD2. The V and J ends lost 5 bases and 3 bases, in that order; junction bases with no gene match: 8. CDR3 length: 16 amino acids. Germline V gene lookup returns CDR1 SGHNT and CDR2 YENEEA. The CDR3 loop is CASSPTLAGGDYEQYF. The DNA for the CDR3 is TGTGCCAGCAGCCCAACGCTAGCGGGGGGGGACTACGAGCAGTACTTC.

The genes are TRBV14 and TRBJ1-1; D is uncertain. Between the trimmed V and J ends, which lost 2 bases and 3 bases, there was a span of 10 bases. The CDR3 spans 14 residues. Germline CDR1 is SGHDN and CDR2 is FVKESK. Here the CDR3 reads CASSQLGLHTEAFF. The CDR3 DNA follows: TGTGCCAGCAGCCAATTAGGACTCCACACTGAAGCTTTCTTT. The full variable domain, completed using reference TRBV14 and TRBJ1-1, is EAGVTQFPSHSVIEKGQTVTLRCDPISGHDNLYWYRRVMGKEIKFLLHFVKESKQDESGMPNNRFLAERTGGTYSTLKVQPAELEDSGVYFCASSQLGLHTEAFFGQGTRLTVV.

This chain joins TRBV18 and TRBJ1-1; D is uncertain. Germline V gene data show CDR1 as KGHSH and CDR2 as LQKENI. The length of the CDR3 is 15 residues. V lost 0 bases to trimming and J lost 1 base, with 9 bases between them. This CDR3 reads CASSPPPAGNTEAFF. The CDR3 DNA reads TGTGCCAGCTCACCACCCCCGGCGGGGAACACTGAAGCTTTCTTT.

V gene TRBV15 combines with J gene TRBJ1-2; D is unresolved. The ends were cut back, 0 bases at V and 8 bases at J, with 10 bases in the middle. The CDR3 consists of 13 residues. Germline assignment: CDR1 LNHNV and CDR2 YYDKDF (reference sequence). The CDR3 nucleotides are TGTGCCACCAGCAGAGATCAAGAGAGAGGCTACACCTTC. It encodes CATSRDQERGYTF.